The entry below describes one T cell receptor (beta chain). Its specificity is unknown. This entry belongs to a study of response to subunit inactivated influenza vaccine. The J segment lost 3 bases and the V segment lost 2 bases, leaving 4 bases of the junction unmatched. Germline V lookup: CDR1 KGHSH, CDR2 LQKENI. There are 14 residues in the CDR3. TCRdb itself ran the RT-PCR reads through MiXCR, one entry per CDR3 protein. The table shows some 300,000 distinct CDR3 sequences, with about 20% occurring only once. Overall study results and limits: New T cells are recruited in small numbers by each seasonal influenza vaccination, according to the authors' suggestion.

Sequenced here: PBMCs from blood, sampled approximately 22 months after vaccination. The chain combines TRBV18 with TRBJ2-7; 7 nucleotides align to TRBD1. The source is a man between 50 and 75 years old who received an inactivated influenza vaccine. The CDR3, as DNA: TGTGCCAGCTCACCAGAGGGACAGCTCTACGAGCAGTACTTC. Amino acid sequence: CASSPEGQLYEQYF.